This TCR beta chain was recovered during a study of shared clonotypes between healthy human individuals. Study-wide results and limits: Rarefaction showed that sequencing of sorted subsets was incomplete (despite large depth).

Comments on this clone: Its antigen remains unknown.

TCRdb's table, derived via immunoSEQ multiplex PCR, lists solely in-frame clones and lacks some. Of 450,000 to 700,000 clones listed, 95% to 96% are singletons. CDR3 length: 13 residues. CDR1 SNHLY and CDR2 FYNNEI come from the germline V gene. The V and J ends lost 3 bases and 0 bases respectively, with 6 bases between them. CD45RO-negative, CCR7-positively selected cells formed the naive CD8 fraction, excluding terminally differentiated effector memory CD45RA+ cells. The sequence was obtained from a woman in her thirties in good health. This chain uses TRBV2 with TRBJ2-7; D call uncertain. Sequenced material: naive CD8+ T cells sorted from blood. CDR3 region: CASSDGVSYEQYF. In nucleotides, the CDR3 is TGTGCCAGCAGTGATGGGGTCTCCTACGAGCAGTACTTC.